This T cell receptor (beta chain) was recovered during a study of post-analysis software for immune sequencing data. Whole-study findings and limits: Versus controls, multiple sclerosis patients showed significantly lower diversity (normalized Chao1). Five or six TRBV segments, TRBV5-6, TRBV5-1 and TRBV20-1 among them, were found more frequent in patients than controls.

TCR beta libraries were prepared from cDNA with unique molecular identifiers. T cells numbering roughly 0.85 to 10 million gave rise to 500,000 to 600,000 cDNA molecules. TCRdb used MiXCR to reprocess the PCR reads, holding one entry per CDR3 protein. Altogether 650,000 to 850,000 distinct CDR3 sequences are present, approximately 53% being singletons, with the ten largest covering approximately 4.2%. As to this clonotype: Antigen: not known.

CDR1 is SEHNR and CDR2 is FQNEAQ in the germline V gene (reference sequence). Unmatched junction bases numbered 8, after V lost 5 bases and J lost 7 bases. The CDR3 sequence is 15 residues long. The receptor's source is a girl between 5 and 17 years old with multiple sclerosis. Input material: blood. The chain joins TRBV7-9 to TRBJ2-4; 10 nucleotides line up with TRBD1. The CDR3 DNA follows: TGTGCCAGCAGCCCCGGGACAGGGGACTGGAACATTCAGTACTTC. Its protein product is CASSPGTGDWNIQYF.